These 26 T cell receptor beta chains were all obtained from the same sample, sequenced in a study of T cells in Graves' hyperthyroidism and ophthalmopathy. Authors of the study amplified TCR beta CDR3 regions from RNA transcripts. The HTBI set primed first-round TCR CDR3 RT-PCR. TCRdb independently ran MiXCR on the multiplex PCR reads; one entry per CDR3 protein. Among around 300,000 distinct CDR3 sequences listed, roughly an eighth were seen once. Material for sequencing was blood. These receptors came from a woman aged 40 to 50 with Graves' hyperthyroidism.

CDR3 residues: CASIQGGTYNEQFF. The CDR3 DNA is TGTGCCAGTATACAGGGAGGGACCTACAATGAGCAGTTCTTC. This chain connects TRBV7-9 to TRBJ2-1, with D perhaps TRBD2 (7 bases). V lost 9 bases and J lost 2, with 14 bases in between. Per the germline V gene, CDR1 is SEHNR and CDR2 is FQNEAQ (reference sequence). There are 14 residues in the CDR3.

This clonotype was observed at least ten times. The chain uses TRBV7-6 and TRBJ1-2, with D tentatively TRBD1 (5 bases). The CDR3 is made up of 15 amino acids. The germline CDR1 and CDR2 sequences are SGHVS and FNYEAQ. V lost 1 base, J lost 3 bases, and 12 bases lay in between. CDR3 sequence reads: CASSLGRGADYGYTF. The CDR3 bases are TGTGCCAGCAGCTTAGGGAGGGGCGCGGACTATGGCTACACCTTC.

The rearrangement uses TRBV20-1 and TRBJ2-2; possibly TRBD2 for D (6 bases). Germline assignment: CDR1 DFQATT and CDR2 SNEGSKA (reference sequence). The CDR3 contains 14 residues. Trimming stripped 6 bases from V and 3 bases from J, with 14 bases between. The DNA of the CDR3 is TGCAGTGCCCGCATAGCGGAGGACACCGGGGAGCTGTTTTTT. Encoded protein: CSARIAEDTGELFF.

Ten or more counts support this clonotype. J is TRBJ2-3 and V is TRBV18; D ambiguous. The germline gives CDR1 KGHSH, CDR2 LQKENI. Deletions cut 8 bases from V and 0 bases from J, with 12 bases between. The CDR3 is made up of 14 amino acids. CDR3 coding DNA: TGTGCCAGCAGTTTAGGCAGTAGCACAGATACGCAGTATTTT. It codes for CASSLGSSTDTQYF.

This clonotype was observed at least ten times. The V gene is TRBV29-1, the J gene TRBJ2-1; TRBD2 matches 13 bases. The CDR3 contains 17 residues. After removal of 4 bases from V and 4 bases from J, the junction contained 10 bases not matched to a gene. Germline V gene data show CDR1 as SQVTM and CDR2 as ANQGSEA. The CDR3 region has the DNA TGCAGCGTTGCCGGACAAGGGGGACTAGCGGGATACAATGAGCAGTTCTTC. The encoded protein is CSVAGQGGLAGYNEQFF.

This clonotype was detected many times. The chain carries TRBV29-1 and TRBJ1-2, with 7 bases identical to TRBD1. The V and J ends lost 7 bases and 0 bases, in that order; junction bases with no gene match: 5. The CDR3 spans 13 residues. Germline loops: CDR1 SQVTM, CDR2 ANQGSEA. CDR3 nucleotides: TGCAGCGGTGACAGGGTAGCTAACTATGGCTACACCTTC. This translates into CSGDRVANYGYTF.

The V and J genes are TRBV28 and TRBJ1-1, with unresolved D. The CDR3 extends over 15 amino acids. Trimming took off 6 bases at V and 4 bases at J, with 18 bases between the two ends. Germline lookup yields CDR1 MDHEN and CDR2 SYDVKM. The CDR3 DNA follows: TGTGCCAGCAGCCCTCCCCTAAGGAGGGTCACTGAAGCTTTCTTT. Its translation is CASSPPLRRVTEAFF.

Regarding this clonotype: One base away lies a much larger clone, so this may be a sequencing read error. The chain combines TRBV29-1 with TRBJ2-5, with D perhaps matching TRBD1 or TRBD2 (5 bases each). The CDR3 is 12 amino acids. V was cut by 7 bases and J by 4 bases, with 13 bases left in between. The germline gives CDR1 SQVTM, CDR2 ANQGSEA. The CDR3 protein is CSALSGGETQYF. In nucleotides, the CDR3 is TGCAGCGCCTTGAGTGGGGGAGAGACCCAGTACTTC.

This chain links TRBV6-2 or TRBV6-3 with TRBJ2-7; D call uncertain. The germline CDR1 and CDR2 sequences are MNHEY and SVGEGT. This CDR3 contains 14 residues. The ends were cut back, 6 bases at V and 0 bases at J, with 12 bases in the middle. Written as DNA, the CDR3 is TGTGCCAGCAGGGAAATCGAAAGCTCCTACGAGCAGTACTTC. Its protein product is CASREIESSYEQYF.

Of note for this clonotype: A much bigger clone sits one base away, suggesting this may be a read error. The chain carries TRBV2 and TRBJ2-7; 9 bases match TRBD1. Germline assignment: CDR1 SNHLY and CDR2 FYNNEI. This CDR3 region has 15 residues. The CDR3 sequence is CASSSSGQGPYEQCF. Here the CDR3 DNA reads TGTGCCAGCAGTAGCTCGGGACAGGGTCCCTACGAGCAGTGCTTC.

This clonotype was counted at least ten times. The gene calls are TRBV20-1 and TRBJ2-7; the D is unclear. Trimming pared 3 bases from V and 5 bases from J, leaving 8 bases between. Germline loops: CDR1 DFQATT, CDR2 SNEGSKA (reference sequence). This CDR3 has 11 residues. The CDR3 here is CSARGQDEQYF. DNA for the CDR3: TGCAGTGCTAGGGGCCAGGACGAGCAGTACTTC.

The chain links TRBV12-3 or TRBV12-4 to TRBJ2-3, with a possible D match to TRBD2 (5 bases). This CDR3 region has 16 residues. The germline V and J ends were trimmed by 2 bases and 3 bases, with 15 bases remaining between them. In nucleotides, the CDR3 is TGTGCCAGCAGTTTATGGGCGGGCCGCGGTACAGATACGCAGTATTTT. It codes for CASSLWAGRGTDTQYF.

This clonotype came up many times. The rearrangement links TRBV18 to TRBJ2-1; no definite D call. This CDR3 comprises 12 residues. Germline values: CDR1 KGHSH, CDR2 LQKENI. Trimming pared 3 bases from V and 5 bases from J, leaving 5 bases between. The CDR3 reads CASSPQDNEQFF. CDR3 nucleotides: TGTGCCAGCTCACCTCAGGACAATGAGCAGTTCTTC.

At least ten counts were recorded for this clonotype. The chain is built from TRBV12-3 or TRBV12-4 and TRBJ2-7; D not certain. V gave up 3 bases and J gave up 6 bases, with 9 bases separating them. The CDR3 spans 12 residues. CDR3 residues: CASSFGRTEQYF. In DNA, the CDR3 is TGTGCCAGCAGTTTTGGACGGACCGAGCAGTACTTC.

CDR3 nucleotide sequence: TGTGCCAGCAGTCTACAGGGGAGATCTGGAAACACCATATATTTT. It yields the protein CASSLQGRSGNTIYF. The chain employs TRBV27 and TRBJ1-3; TRBD1 matches 7 bases. The V gene end was trimmed by 5 bases and the J gene end by 1 base; junction bases not matched to a gene: 5. The CDR3 covers 15 residues. Germline values: CDR1 MNHEY, CDR2 SMNVEV (reference sequence).

CDR3 nucleotides: TGTGCCATCAGTGAGCGTAGCGGGAGCTCCTACGAGCAGTACTTC. Translated, it gives CAISERSGSSYEQYF. The chain carries TRBV10-3 and TRBJ2-7; 9 bases map to TRBD2. The V and J ends lost 2 bases and 0 bases, in that order; junction bases with no gene match: 2. CDR1 is ENHRY and CDR2 is SYGVKD in the germline V gene. The CDR3 has 15 residues.

This clonotype showed up many times. CDR3 loop: CASSYSRGSYGYTF. The DNA of the CDR3 is TGTGCCAGCAGTTACTCCAGGGGGTCATATGGCTACACCTTC. J is TRBJ1-2 and V is TRBV6-5, with 7 nucleotides matching TRBD1. V shed 0 bases, J shed 5 bases, and the junction held 3 bases outside the gene matches. Germline assignment: CDR1 MNHEY and CDR2 SVGAGI. This CDR3 region has 14 residues.

The chain has TRBV24-1 and TRBJ2-3, with 8 nucleotides matching TRBD2. The V and J ends lost 1 base and 3 bases, in that order; junction bases with no gene match: 5. Germline CDR1 is KGHDR and CDR2 is SFDVKD. The CDR3 extends over 16 amino acids. CDR3 sequence: CATSDFTGGRTDTQYF. As DNA, the CDR3 is TGTGCCACCAGTGATTTTACGGGAGGGAGGACAGATACGCAGTATTTT.

There are many counts of this clonotype. The V and J genes are TRBV3-1 and TRBJ1-6; D gene ambiguous. Trimming shortened V by 4 bases and J by 0 bases, and 10 bases separated the two germline ends. CDR3 length equals 16 residues. The V gene's germline CDR1 is LGHDT and CDR2 YNNKEL (reference sequence). The CDR3 protein is CASSLDQSSYNSPLHF. The DNA of the CDR3 is TGTGCCAGCAGCCTCGATCAGAGCTCCTATAATTCACCCCTCCACTTT.

This clonotype was seen repeatedly, ten times or more. The chain uses TRBV7-9 and TRBJ2-7; a possible D gene is TRBD1 (6 bases). CDR1 and CDR2 from the germline V gene are SEHNR and FQNEAQ (reference sequence). The CDR3 is made up of 14 amino acids. The V gene lost 2 bases and the J gene lost 6 bases, with 14 bases spanning the gap. The CDR3 nucleotides read TGTGCCAGCAGCTTACAGGGGCGATGGTTCGAGCAGTACTTC. As protein: CASSLQGRWFEQYF.

This chain joins TRBV29-1 and TRBJ1-2, with a weak D call TRBD1 (5 bases). Germline CDR1 reads SQVTM; CDR2 reads ANQGSEA. This CDR3 is 11 amino acids long. Trimming took 6 bases from V and 4 from J, leaving 9 bases between them. CDR3: CSVRGFYGYTF. The CDR3 DNA reads as TGCAGCGTCCGGGGGTTCTATGGCTACACCTTC.

This clonotype was picked up many times. V is TRBV7-9 and J is TRBJ2-7, with 9 bases fitting TRBD2. The CDR3 extends over 13 amino acids. J was trimmed by 6 bases and V by 3 bases; bases with no gene match: 3. CDR1 is SEHNR, CDR2 FQNEAQ, per germline (reference sequence). CDR3 sequence: CASSFSSGIEQYF. CDR3 sequence (DNA): TGTGCCAGCAGCTTTTCTAGCGGGATCGAGCAGTACTTC.

This clonotype was seen a few times. This sequence joins TRBV11-3 and TRBJ1-3; D possibly corresponds to TRBD1 (5 bases). The germline V gene has CDR1 SGHNT and CDR2 YENEEA. Trimming pared 4 bases from V and 3 bases from J, leaving 19 bases between. This CDR3 spans 17 amino acids. The CDR3 DNA sequence: TGTGCCAGCAGCTCCGGCGGGGGGGTTCAGCGTGGAAACACCATATATTTT. This sequence encodes CASSSGGGVQRGNTIYF.

The chain recombines TRBV27 with TRBJ1-4, with a possible D match to TRBD1 (6 bases). The V gene's germline CDR1 is MNHEY and CDR2 SMNVEV (reference sequence). This CDR3 comprises 13 residues. V was clipped by 3 bases and J by 6 bases, with 8 bases between them. CDR3 nucleotides: TGTGCCAGCAGTTTCGGGGGCGATGAAAAACTGTTTTTT. Encoded protein: CASSFGGDEKLFF.

This clonotype was seen ten or more times. Written as DNA, the CDR3 is TGTGCCAGTTCCCGGGACTTAGGAACCGGGGAGCTGTTTTTT. Its protein product is CASSRDLGTGELFF. The chain couples TRBV19 to TRBJ2-2, with D maybe TRBD2 (6 bases). The CDR3 extends over 14 amino acids. Trimming shortened V by 8 bases and J by 5 bases, and 15 bases separated the two germline ends. Germline-derived CDR1 and CDR2 are LNHDA and SQIVND (reference sequence).

This clonotype was counted many times. The chain employs TRBV15 and TRBJ1-1, with D hard to call. The germline V gene encodes CDR1 LNHNV and CDR2 YYDKDF (reference sequence). CDR3 length equals 13 residues. The V end was cut by 3 bases, the J end by 5 bases, with 10 bases between. In nucleotides, the CDR3 is TGTGCCACCAGCAGCTACCGGCAGACTGAAGCTTTCTTT. Translated, it gives CATSSYRQTEAFF.